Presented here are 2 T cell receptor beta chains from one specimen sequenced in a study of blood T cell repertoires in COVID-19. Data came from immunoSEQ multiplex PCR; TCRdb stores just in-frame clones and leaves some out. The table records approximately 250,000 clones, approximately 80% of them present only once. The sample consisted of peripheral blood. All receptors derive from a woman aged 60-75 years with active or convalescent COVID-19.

The CDR3 region is CATMGQGSEETQYF. As DNA, the CDR3 is TGTGCCACCATGGGACAGGGCAGTGAAGAGACCCAGTACTTC. The chain carries TRBV2 and TRBJ2-5, with 9 bases lining up with TRBD1. The germline V gene has CDR1 SNHLY and CDR2 FYNNEI. The CDR3 is 14 amino acids. J was trimmed by 3 bases and V by 10 bases; bases with no gene match: 9.

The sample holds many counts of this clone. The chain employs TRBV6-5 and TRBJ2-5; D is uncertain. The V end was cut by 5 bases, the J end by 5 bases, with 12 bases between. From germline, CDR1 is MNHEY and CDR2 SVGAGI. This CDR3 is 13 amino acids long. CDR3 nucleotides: TGTGCCAGCAGTCCCAGAACGAGGGAGACCCAGTACTTC. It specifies CASSPRTRETQYF.